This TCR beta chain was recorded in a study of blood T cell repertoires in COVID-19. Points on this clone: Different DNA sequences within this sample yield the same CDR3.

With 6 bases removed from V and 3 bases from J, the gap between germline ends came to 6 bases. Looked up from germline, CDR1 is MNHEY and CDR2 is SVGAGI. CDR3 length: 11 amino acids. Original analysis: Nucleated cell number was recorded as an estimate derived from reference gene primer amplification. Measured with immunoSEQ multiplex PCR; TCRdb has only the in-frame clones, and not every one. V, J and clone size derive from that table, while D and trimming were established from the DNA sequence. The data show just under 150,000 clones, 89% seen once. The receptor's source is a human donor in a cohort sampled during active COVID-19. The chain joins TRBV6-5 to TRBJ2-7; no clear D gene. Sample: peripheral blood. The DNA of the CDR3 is TGTGCCAGCAGAACAGTCTACGAGCAGTACTTC. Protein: CASRTVYEQYF.